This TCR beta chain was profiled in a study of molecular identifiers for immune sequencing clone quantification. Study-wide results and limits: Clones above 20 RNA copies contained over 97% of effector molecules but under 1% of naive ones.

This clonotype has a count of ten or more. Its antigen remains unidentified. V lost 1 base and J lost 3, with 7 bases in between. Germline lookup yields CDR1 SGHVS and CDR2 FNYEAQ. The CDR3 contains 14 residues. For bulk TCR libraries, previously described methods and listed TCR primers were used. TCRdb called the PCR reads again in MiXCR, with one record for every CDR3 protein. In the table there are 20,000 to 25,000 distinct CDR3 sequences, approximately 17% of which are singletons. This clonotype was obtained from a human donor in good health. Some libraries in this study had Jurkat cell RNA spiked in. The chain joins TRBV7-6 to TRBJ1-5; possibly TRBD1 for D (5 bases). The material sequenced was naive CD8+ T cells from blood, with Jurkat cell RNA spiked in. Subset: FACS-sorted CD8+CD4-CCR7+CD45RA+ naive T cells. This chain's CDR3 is CASSLEGLNQPQHF. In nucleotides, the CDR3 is TGTGCCAGCAGCTTAGAGGGGCTCAATCAGCCCCAGCATTTT.